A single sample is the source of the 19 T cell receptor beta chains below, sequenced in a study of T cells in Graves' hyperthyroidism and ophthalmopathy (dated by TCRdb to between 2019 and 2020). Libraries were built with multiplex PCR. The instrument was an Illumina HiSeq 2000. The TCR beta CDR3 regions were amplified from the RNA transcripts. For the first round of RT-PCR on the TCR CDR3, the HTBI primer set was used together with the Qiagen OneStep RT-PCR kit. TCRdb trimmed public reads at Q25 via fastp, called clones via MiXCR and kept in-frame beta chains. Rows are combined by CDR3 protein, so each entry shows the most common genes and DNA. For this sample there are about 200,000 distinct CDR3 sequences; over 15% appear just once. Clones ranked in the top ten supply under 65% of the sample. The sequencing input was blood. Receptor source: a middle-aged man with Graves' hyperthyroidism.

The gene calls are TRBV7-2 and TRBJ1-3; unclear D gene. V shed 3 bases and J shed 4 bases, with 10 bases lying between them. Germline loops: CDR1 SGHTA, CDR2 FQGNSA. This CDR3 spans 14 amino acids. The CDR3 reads CASSLGLRGNTIYF. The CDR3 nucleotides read TGTGCCAGCAGCTTGGGGTTGAGGGGAAACACCATATATTTT.

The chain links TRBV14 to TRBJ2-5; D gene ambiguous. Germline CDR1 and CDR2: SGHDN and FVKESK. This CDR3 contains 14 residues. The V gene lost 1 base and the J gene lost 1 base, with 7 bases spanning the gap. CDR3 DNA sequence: TGTGCCAGCAGCCAAGTTTTGGGCCAAGAGACCCAGTACTTC. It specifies CASSQVLGQETQYF.

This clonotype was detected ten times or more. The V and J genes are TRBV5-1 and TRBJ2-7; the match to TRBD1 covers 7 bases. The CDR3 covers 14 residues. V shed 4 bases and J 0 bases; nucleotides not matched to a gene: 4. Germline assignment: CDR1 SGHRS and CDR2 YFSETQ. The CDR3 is CASSPRTGSYEQYF. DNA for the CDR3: TGCGCCAGCAGCCCTCGGACAGGCTCCTACGAGCAGTACTTC.

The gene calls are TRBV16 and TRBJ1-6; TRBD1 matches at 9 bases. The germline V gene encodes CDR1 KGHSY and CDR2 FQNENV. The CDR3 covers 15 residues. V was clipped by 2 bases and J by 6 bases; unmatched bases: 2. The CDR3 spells CASSQGGQGNSPLHF. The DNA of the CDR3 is TGTGCCAGCAGCCAAGGGGGACAGGGTAATTCACCCCTCCACTTT.

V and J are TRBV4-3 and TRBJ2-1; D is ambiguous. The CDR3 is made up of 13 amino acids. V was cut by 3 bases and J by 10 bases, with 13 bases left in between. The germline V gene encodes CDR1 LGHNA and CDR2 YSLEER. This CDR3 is CASSHTDEDEQFF. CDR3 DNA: TGCGCCAGCAGCCATACTGACGAGGACGAGCAGTTCTTC.

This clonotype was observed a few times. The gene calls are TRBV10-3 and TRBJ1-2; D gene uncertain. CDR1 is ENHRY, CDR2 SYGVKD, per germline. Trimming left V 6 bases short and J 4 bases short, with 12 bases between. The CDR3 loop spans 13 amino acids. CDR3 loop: CAISPDGSYGYTF. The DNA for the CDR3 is TGTGCCATCAGCCCGGACGGTAGCTATGGCTACACCTTC.

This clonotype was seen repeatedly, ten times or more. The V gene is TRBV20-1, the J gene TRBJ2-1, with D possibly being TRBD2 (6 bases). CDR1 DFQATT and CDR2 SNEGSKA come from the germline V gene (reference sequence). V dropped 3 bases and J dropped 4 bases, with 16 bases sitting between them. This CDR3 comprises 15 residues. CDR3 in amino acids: CSASLASSGYNEQFF. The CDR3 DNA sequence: TGCAGTGCTAGCCTAGCGAGTTCGGGGTACAATGAGCAGTTCTTC.

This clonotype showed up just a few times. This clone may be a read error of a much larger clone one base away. CDR3 DNA: TGTGCCAGCAGTGGGCGGGATGGGGAGACCCAGTACTTC. This encodes CASSGRDGETQYF. This chain uses TRBV2 with TRBJ2-5, with a weak D call TRBD2 (6 bases). Germline V gene lookup returns CDR1 SNHLY and CDR2 FYNNEI. The CDR3 is 13 amino acids. V gave up 4 bases and J gave up 5 bases, with 11 bases separating them.

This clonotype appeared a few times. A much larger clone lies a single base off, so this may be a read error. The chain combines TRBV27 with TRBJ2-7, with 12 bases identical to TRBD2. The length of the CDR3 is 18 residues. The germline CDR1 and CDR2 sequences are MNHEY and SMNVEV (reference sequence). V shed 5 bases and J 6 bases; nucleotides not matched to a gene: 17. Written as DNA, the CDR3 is TGTGCCAGCAGTCATACGTTCAGAAGACTAGCGGGAGTCTCCGAGCAGTACTTC. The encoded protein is CASSHTFRRLAGVSEQYF.

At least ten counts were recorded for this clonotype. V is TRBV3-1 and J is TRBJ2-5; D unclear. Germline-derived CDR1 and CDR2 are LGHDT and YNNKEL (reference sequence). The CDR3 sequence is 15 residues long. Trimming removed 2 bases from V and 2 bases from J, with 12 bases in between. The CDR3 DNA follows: TGTGCCAGCAGCCAATTTCTGGGCAGTCAAGAGACCCAGTACTTC. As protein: CASSQFLGSQETQYF.

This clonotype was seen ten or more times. The CDR3 sequence: CASSFPYQGLNEQFF. The CDR3 coding sequence is TGTGCCAGCAGCTTTCCCTACCAGGGCCTAAATGAGCAGTTCTTC. This chain connects TRBV11-3 to TRBJ2-1; TRBD1 might be the D (5 bases). Trimming cost V 3 bases and J 7 bases, with 16 bases left between them. There are 15 residues in the CDR3. The germline V gene encodes CDR1 SGHNT and CDR2 YENEEA.

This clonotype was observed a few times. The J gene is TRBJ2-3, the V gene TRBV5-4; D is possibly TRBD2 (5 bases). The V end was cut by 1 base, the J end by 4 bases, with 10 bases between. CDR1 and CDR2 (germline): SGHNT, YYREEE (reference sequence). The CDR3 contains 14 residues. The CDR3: CASSLTRGPDTQYF. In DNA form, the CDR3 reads TGTGCCAGCAGCTTGACTAGAGGGCCAGATACGCAGTATTTT.

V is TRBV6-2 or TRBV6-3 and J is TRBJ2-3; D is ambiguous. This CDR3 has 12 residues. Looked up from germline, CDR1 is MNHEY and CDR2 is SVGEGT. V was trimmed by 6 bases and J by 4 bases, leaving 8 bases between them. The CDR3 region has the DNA TGTGCCAGCAGCACGCAGGCAGATACGCAGTATTTT. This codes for CASSTQADTQYF.

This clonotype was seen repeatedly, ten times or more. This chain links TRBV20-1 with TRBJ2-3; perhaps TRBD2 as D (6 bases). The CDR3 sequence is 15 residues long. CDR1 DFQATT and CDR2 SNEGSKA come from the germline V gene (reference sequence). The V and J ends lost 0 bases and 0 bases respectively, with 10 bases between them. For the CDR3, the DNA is TGCAGTGCTAGAGATAATGGGGGGAGCACAGATACGCAGTATTTT. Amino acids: CSARDNGGSTDTQYF.

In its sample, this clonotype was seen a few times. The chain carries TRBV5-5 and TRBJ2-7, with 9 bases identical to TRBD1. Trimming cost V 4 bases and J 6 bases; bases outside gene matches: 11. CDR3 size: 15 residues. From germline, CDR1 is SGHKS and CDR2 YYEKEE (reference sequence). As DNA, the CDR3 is TGTGCCAGCAGCAGAATGTCCGGGACAGGGCCCGAGCAGTACTTC. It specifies CASSRMSGTGPEQYF.

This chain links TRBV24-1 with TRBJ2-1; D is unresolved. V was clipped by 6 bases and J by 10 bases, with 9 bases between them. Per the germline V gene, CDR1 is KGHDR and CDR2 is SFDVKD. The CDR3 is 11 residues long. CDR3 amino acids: CATSYQQEQFF. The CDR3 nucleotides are TGTGCCACCAGTTATCAACAGGAGCAGTTCTTC.

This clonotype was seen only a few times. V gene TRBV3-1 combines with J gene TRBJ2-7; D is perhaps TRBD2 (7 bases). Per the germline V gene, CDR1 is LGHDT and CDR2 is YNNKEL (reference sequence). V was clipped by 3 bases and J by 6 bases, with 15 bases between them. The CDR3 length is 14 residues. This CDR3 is CASSQGLGGAEQYF. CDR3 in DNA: TGTGCCAGCAGCCAGGGACTTGGGGGGGCCGAGCAGTACTTC.

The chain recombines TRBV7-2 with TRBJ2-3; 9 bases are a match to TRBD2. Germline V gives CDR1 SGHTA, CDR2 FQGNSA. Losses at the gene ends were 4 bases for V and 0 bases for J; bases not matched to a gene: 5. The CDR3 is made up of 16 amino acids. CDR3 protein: CASSYWTSASTDTQYF. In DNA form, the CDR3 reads TGTGCCAGCAGCTATTGGACTAGCGCGAGCACAGATACGCAGTATTTT.

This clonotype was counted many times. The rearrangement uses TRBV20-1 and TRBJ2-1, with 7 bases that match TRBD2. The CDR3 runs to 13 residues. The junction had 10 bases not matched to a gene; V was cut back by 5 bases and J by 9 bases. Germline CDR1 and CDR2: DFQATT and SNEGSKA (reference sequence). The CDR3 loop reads CSAGEGGIGEQFF. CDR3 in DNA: TGCAGTGCTGGGGAGGGCGGGATCGGTGAGCAGTTCTTC.